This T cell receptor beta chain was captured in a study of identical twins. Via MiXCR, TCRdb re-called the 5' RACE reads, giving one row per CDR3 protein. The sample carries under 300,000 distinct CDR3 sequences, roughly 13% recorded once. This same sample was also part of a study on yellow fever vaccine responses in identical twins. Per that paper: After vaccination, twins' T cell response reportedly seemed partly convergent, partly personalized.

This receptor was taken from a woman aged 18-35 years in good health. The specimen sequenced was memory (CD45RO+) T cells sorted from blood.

CDR3 in DNA: TGTGCCAGCAGTCCATACTTAGCCTACGAGCAGTACTTC. Translated: CASSPYLAYEQYF. The chain uses TRBV27 and TRBJ2-7; D remains ambiguous. Germline lookup yields CDR1 MNHEY and CDR2 SMNVEV (reference sequence). This CDR3 is 13 amino acids long. Trimming took 5 bases from V and 2 from J, leaving 10 bases between them.